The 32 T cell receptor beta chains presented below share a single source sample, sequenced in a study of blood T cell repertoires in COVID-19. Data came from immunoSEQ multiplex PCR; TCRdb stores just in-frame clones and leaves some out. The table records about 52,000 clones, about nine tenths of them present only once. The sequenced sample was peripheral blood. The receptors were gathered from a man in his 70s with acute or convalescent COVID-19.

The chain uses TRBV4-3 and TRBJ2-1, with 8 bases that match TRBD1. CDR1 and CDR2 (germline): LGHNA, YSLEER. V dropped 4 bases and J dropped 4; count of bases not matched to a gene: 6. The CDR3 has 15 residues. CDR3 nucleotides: TGCGCCAGCAGCCTCGGGACAGGTCTTTACAATGAGCAGTTCTTC. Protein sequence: CASSLGTGLYNEQFF.

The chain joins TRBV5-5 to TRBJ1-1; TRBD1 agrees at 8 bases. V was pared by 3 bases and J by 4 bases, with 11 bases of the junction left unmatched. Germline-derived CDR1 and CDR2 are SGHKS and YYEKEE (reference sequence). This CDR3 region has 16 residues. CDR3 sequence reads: CASSSRLTGVGTEAFF. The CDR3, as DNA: TGTGCCAGCAGCTCGCGATTGACAGGGGTAGGCACTGAAGCTTTCTTT.

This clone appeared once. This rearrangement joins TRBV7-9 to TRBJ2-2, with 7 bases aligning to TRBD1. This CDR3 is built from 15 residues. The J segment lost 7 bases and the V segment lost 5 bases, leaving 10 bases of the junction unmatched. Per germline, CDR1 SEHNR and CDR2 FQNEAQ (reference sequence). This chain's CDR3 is CASSVNTGVVGELFF. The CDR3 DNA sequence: TGTGCCAGCAGCGTGAACACAGGGGTGGTCGGGGAGCTGTTTTTT. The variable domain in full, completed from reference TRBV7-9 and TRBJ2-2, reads DTGVSQNPRHKITKRGQNVTFRCDPISEHNRLYWYRQTLGQGPEFLTYFQNEAQLEKSRLLSDRFSAERPKGSFSTLEIQRTEQGDSAMYLCASSVNTGVVGELFFGEGSRLTVL.

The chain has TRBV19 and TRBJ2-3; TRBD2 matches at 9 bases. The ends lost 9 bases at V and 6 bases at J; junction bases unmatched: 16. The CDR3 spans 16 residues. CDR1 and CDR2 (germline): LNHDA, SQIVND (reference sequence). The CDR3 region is CASQSRGGRALDTQYF. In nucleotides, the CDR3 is TGTGCCAGCCAATCGAGGGGCGGGAGGGCCCTTGATACGCAGTATTTT.

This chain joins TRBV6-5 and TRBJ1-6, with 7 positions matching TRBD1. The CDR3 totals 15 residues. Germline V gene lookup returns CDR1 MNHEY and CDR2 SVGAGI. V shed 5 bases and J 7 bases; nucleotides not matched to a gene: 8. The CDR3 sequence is CASSPPLGQNSPLHF. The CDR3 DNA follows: TGTGCCAGCAGTCCCCCCTTGGGACAGAATTCACCCCTCCACTTT.

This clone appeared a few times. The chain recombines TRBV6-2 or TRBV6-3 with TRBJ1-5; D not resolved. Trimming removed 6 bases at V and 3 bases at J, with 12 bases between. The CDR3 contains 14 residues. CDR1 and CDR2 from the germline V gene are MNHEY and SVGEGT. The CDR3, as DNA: TGTGCCAGCAGCCACGGGGAGTCCAATCAGCCCCAGCATTTT. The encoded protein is CASSHGESNQPQHF.

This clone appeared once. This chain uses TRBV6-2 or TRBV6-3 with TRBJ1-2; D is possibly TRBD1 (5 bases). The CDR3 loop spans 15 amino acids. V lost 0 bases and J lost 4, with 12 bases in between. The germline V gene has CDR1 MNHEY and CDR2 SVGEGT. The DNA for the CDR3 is TGTGCCAGCAGTTACTCCGGGGCGGGAATCTATGGCTACACCTTC. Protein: CASSYSGAGIYGYTF.

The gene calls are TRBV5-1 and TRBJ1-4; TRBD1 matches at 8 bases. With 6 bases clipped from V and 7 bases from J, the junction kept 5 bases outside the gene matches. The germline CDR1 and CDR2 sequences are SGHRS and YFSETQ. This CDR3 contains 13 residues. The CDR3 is CASKETGVEKLFF. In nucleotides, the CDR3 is TGCGCCAGCAAGGAGACAGGGGTTGAAAAACTGTTTTTT.

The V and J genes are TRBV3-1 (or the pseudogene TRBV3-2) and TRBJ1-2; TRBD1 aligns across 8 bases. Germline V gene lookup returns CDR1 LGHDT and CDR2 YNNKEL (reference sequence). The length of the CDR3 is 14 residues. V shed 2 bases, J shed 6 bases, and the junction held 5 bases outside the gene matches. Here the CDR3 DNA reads TGTGCCAGCAGCCAAATGGACAGGGCGGATGGCTACACCTTC. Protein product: CASSQMDRADGYTF.

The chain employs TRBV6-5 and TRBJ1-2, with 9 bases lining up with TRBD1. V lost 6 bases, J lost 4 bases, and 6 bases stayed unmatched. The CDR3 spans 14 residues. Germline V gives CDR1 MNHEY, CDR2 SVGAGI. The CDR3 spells CASRAGQGSYGYTF. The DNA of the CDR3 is TGTGCCAGCAGAGCCGGACAGGGGAGCTATGGCTACACCTTC.

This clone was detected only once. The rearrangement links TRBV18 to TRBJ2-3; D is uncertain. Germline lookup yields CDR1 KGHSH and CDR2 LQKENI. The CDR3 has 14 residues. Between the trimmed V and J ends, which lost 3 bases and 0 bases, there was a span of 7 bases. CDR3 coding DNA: TGTGCCAGCTCACCCCAAACTAGCACAGATACGCAGTATTTT. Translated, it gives CASSPQTSTDTQYF.

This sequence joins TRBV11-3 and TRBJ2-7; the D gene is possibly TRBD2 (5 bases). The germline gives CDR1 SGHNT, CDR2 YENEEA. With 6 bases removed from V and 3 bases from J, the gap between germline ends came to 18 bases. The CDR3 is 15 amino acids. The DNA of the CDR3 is TGTGCCAGCAGTCTCGAGGGAAATAAGGACTACGAGCAGTACTTC. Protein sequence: CASSLEGNKDYEQYF.

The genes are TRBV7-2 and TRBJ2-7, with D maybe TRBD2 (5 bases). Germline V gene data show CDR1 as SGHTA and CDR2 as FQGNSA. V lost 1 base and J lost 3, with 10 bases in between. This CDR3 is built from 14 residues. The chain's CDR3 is CASSLGLAGYEQYF. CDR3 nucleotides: TGTGCCAGCAGCTTAGGGCTAGCAGGCTACGAGCAGTACTTC.

Written as DNA, the CDR3 is TGTGCCAGTAGTATATCGGTCCCCGGGGAGCTGTTTTTT. Translation: CASSISVPGELFF. The chain carries TRBV19 and TRBJ2-2; D gene ambiguous. V was pared by 2 bases and J by 6 bases, with 7 bases between. In germline, CDR1 is LNHDA, CDR2 SQIVND (reference sequence). CDR3 length equals 13 residues.

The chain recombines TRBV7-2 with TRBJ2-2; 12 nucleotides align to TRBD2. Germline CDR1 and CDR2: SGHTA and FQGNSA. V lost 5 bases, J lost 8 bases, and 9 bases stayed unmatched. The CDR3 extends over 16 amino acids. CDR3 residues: CASSPRTSGIGGELFF. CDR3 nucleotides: TGTGCCAGCAGCCCTCGGACTAGCGGGATAGGGGGGGAGCTGTTTTTT.

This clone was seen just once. CDR3 nucleotides: TGTGCCAGCAGCTTGGGGGGACAGGGATGGGTACTAGAGACCCAGTACTTC. Translation gives CASSLGGQGWVLETQYF. This chain connects TRBV5-6 to TRBJ2-5; 9 positions agree with TRBD1. With 0 bases clipped from V and 4 bases from J, the junction kept 10 bases outside the gene matches. Germline V CDR1 and CDR2: SGHDT, YYEEEE. This CDR3 is 17 amino acids long. Full variable domain (outside the CDR3, taken from reference TRBV5-6 and TRBJ2-5): DAGVTQSPTHLIKTRGQQVTLRCSPKSGHDTVSWYQQALGQGPQFIFQYYEEEERQRGNFPDRFSGHQFPNYSSELNVNALLLGDSALYLCASSLGGQGWVLETQYFGPGTRLLVL.

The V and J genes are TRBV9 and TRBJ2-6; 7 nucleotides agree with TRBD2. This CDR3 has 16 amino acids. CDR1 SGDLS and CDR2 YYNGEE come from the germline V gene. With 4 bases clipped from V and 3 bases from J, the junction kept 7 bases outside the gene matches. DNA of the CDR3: TGTGCCAGCAGCCCCCTTGGGGGGGGTGGGGCCAACGTCCTGACTTTC. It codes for CASSPLGGGGANVLTF.

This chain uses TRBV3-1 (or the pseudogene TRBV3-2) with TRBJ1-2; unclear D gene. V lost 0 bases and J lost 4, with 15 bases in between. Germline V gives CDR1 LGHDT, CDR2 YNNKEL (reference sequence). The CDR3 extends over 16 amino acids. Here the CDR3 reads CASSQDVGRVAYGYTF. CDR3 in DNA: TGTGCCAGCAGCCAAGATGTAGGGAGAGTAGCCTATGGCTACACCTTC.

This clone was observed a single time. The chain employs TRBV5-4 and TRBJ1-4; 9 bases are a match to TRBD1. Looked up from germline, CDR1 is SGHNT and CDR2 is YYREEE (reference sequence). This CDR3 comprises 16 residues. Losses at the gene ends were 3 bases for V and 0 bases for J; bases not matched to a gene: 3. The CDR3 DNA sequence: TGTGCCAGCAGCTCGGGACAGGGAACAACTAATGAAAAACTGTTTTTT. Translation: CASSSGQGTTNEKLFF.

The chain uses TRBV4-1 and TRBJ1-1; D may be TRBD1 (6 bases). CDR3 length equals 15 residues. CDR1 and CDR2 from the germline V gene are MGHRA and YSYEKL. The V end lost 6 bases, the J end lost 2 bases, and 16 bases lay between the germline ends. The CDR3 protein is CASSPLRDTNTEAFF. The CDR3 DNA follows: TGCGCCAGCAGTCCCCTTCGGGACACCAACACTGAAGCTTTCTTT.

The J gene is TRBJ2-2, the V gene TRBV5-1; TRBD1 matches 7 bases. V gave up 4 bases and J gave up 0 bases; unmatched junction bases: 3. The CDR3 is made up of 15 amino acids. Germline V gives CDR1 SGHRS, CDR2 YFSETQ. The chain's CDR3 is CASSLDRPNTGELFF. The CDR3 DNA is TGCGCCAGCAGCCTGGACAGGCCGAACACCGGGGAGCTGTTTTTT.

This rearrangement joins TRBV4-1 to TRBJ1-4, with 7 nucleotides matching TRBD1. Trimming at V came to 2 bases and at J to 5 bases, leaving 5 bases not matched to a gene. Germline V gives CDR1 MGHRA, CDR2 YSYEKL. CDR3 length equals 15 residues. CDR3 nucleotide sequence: TGCGCCAGCAGCCAACCGGGACAGCGCAATGAAAAACTGTTTTTT. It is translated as CASSQPGQRNEKLFF.

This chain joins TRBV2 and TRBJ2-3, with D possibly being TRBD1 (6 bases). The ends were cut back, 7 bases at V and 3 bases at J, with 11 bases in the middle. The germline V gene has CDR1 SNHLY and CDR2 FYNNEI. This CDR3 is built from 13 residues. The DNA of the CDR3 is TGTGCCAGCACCAGGGGCTGGACAGATACGCAGTATTTT. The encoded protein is CASTRGWTDTQYF.

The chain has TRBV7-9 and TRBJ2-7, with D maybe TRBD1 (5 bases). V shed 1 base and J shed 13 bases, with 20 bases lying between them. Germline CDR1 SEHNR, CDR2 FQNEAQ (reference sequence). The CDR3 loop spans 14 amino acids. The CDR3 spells CASSLGQGGKQSYF. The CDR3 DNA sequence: TGTGCCAGCAGCTTAGGGCAGGGCGGCAAGCAAAGCTACTTC.

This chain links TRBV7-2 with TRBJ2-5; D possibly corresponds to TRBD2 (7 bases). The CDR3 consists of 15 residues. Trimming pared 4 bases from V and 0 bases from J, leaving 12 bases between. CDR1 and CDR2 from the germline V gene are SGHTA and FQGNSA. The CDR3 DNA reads TGTGCCAGCAGCTGGGGGGGCGGGTACCAAGAGACCCAGTACTTC. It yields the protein CASSWGGGYQETQYF.

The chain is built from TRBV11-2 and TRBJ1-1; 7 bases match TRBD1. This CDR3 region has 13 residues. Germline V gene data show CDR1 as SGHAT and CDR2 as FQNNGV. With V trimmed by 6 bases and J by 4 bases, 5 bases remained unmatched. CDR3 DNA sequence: TGTGCCAGCAGATCGACAGGGCGCACTGAAGCTTTCTTT. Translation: CASRSTGRTEAFF.

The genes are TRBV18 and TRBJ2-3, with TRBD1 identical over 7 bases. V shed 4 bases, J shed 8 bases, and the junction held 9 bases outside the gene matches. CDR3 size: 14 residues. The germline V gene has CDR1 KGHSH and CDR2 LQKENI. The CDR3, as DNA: TGTGCCAGCTCACAGGACAGGTCGTCAGGTACGCAGTATTTT. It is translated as CASSQDRSSGTQYF.

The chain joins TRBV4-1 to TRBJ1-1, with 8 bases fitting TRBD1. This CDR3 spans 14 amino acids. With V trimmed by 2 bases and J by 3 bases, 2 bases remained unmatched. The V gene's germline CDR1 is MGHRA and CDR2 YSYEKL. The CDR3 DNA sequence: TGCGCCAGCAGCCAACCAGGGGGCCACACTGAAGCTTTCTTT. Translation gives CASSQPGGHTEAFF.

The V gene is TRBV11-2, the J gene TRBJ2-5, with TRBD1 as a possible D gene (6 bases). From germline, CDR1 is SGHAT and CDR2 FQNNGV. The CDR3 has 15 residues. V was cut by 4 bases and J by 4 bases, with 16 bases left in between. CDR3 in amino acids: CASSYITGPRETQYF. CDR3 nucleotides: TGTGCCAGCAGCTACATAACAGGGCCCCGAGAGACCCAGTACTTC.

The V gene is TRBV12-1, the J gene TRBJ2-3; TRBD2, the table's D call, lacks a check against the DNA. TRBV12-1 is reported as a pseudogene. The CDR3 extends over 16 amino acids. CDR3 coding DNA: TGTGCCAGCATAAGGGGGGGGGCATTCGTCGTAGATACGCAGTATTTT. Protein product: CASIRGGAFVVDTQYF.

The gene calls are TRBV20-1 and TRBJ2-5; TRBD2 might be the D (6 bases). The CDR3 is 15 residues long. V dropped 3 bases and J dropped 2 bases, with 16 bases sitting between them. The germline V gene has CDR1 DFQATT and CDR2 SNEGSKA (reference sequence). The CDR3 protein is CSASRSGGGQETQYF. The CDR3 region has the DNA TGCAGTGCTAGTCGATCCGGGGGTGGTCAAGAGACCCAGTACTTC.

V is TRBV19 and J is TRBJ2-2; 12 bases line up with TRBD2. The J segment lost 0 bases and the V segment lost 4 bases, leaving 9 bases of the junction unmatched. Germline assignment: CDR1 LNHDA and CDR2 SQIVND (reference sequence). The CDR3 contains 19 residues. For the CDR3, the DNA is TGTGCCAGTAGTAGGTTTGGGCTAGCGGGAGGGTCGAACACCGGGGAGCTGTTTTTT. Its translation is CASSRFGLAGGSNTGELFF.